This T cell receptor (beta chain) was documented in a study of blood T cell repertoires in COVID-19. Seattle cases were enrolled at active infection and followed longitudinally. Clones were read by immunoSEQ multiplex PCR, and TCRdb kept only the in-frame ones, dropping some. Among about 220,000 clones, 75% to 85% were seen once, and the ten largest hold approximately 5.2%. The V gene lost 6 bases and the J gene lost 2 bases, with 14 bases spanning the gap. This CDR3 has 14 amino acids. Germline CDR1 and CDR2: SNHLY and FYNNEI. The sequenced sample was peripheral blood. The rearrangement uses TRBV2 and TRBJ2-7, with D possibly TRBD1 on 5 matching bases. The sequence came from a woman in her seventies with COVID-19, enrolled during active disease. The CDR3 reads CASRFQQATYEQYF. In nucleotides, the CDR3 is TGTGCCAGCAGGTTCCAACAGGCTACCTACGAGCAGTACTTC.